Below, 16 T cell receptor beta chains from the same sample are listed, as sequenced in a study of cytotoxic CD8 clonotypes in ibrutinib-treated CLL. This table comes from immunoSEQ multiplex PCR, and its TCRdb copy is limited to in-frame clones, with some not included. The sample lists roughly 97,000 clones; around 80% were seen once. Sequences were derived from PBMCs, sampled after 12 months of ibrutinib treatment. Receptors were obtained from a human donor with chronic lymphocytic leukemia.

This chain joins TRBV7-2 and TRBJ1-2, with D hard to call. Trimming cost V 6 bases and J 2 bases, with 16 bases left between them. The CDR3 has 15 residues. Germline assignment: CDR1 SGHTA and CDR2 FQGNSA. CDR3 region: CASSPSRSMNYGYTF. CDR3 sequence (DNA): TGTGCCAGCAGTCCATCCAGATCGATGAACTATGGCTACACCTTC.

CDR3 DNA sequence: TGTGCCAGCGAGGATGGGGAGTTCTACGAGCAGTACTTC. It encodes CASEDGEFYEQYF. The rearrangement uses TRBV6-5 and TRBJ2-7; a weak D match, TRBD2 (5 bases). The CDR3 has 13 residues. CDR1 and CDR2 (germline): MNHEY, SVGAGI. V was trimmed by 8 bases and J by 3 bases, leaving 14 bases between them.

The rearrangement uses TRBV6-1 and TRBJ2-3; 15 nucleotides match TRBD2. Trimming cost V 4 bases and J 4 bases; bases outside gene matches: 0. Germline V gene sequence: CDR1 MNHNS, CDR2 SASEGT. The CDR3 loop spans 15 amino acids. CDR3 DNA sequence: TGTGCCAGCAGTGGGACTAGCGGGGGGGCAGATACGCAGTATTTT. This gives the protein CASSGTSGGADTQYF.

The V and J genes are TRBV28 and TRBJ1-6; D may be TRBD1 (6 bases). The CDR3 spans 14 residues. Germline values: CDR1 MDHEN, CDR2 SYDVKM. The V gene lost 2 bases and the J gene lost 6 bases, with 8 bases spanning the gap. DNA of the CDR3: TGTGCCAGCAGTTTAGGGACAAGTAATTCACCCCTCCACTTT. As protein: CASSLGTSNSPLHF. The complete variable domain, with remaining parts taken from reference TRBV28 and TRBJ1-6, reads DVKVTQSSRYLVKRTGEKVFLECVQDMDHENMFWYRQDPGLGLRLIYFSYDVKMKEKGDIPEGYSVSREKKERFSLILESASTNQTSMYLCASSLGTSNSPLHFGNGTRLTVT.

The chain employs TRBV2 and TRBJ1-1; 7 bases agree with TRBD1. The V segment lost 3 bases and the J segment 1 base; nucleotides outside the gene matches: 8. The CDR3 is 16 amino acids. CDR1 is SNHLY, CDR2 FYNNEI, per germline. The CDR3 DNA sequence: TGTGCCAGCAGTGATTACAGGGGACATCCGAACACTGAAGCTTTCTTT. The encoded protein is CASSDYRGHPNTEAFF.

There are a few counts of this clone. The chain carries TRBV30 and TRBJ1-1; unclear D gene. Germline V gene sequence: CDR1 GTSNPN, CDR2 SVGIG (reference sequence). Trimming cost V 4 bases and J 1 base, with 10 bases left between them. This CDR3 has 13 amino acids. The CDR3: CAWMHSSNTEAFF. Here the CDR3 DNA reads TGTGCCTGGATGCACAGCTCGAACACTGAAGCTTTCTTT.

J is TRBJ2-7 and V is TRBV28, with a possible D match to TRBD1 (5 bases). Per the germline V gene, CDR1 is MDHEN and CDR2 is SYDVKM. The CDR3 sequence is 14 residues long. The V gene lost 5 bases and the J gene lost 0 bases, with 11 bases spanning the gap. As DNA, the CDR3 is TGTGCCAGCAGTCGTACAGGCTACTCCTACGAGCAGTACTTC. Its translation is CASSRTGYSYEQYF.

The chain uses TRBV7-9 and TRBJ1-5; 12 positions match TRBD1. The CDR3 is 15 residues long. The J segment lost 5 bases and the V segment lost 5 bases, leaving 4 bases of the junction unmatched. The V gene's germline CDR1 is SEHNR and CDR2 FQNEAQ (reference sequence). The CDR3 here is CASSPGQGADQPQHF. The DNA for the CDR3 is TGTGCCAGCAGCCCGGGACAGGGGGCGGATCAGCCCCAGCATTTT.

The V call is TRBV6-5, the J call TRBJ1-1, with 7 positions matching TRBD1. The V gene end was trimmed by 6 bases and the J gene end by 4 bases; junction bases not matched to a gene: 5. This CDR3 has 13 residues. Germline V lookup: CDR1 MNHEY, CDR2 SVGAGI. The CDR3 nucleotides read TGTGCCAGCAGACCTCACAGGGGCACTGAAGCTTTCTTT. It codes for CASRPHRGTEAFF.

The CDR3 DNA reads TGCGCCAGCAGCGGGACAGGGGGCGCGGAGACCCAGTACTTC. Encoded protein: CASSGTGGAETQYF. This rearrangement joins TRBV5-1 to TRBJ2-5, with 12 bases aligning to TRBD1. The V and J ends lost 4 bases and 5 bases, in that order; junction bases with no gene match: 3. Germline V CDR1 and CDR2: SGHRS, YFSETQ. The CDR3 has 14 amino acids.

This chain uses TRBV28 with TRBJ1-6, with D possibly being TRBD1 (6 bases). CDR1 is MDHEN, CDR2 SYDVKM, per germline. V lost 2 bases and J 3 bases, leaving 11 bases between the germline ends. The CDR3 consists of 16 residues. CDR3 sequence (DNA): TGTGCCAGCAGTTTAGGTACAGGGTTCTATAATTCACCCCTCCACTTT. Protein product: CASSLGTGFYNSPLHF.

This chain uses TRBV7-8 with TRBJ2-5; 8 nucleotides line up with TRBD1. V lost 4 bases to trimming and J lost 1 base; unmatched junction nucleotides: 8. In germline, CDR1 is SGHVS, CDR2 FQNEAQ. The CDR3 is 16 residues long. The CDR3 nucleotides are TGTGCCAGCAGCTCCTATTCCGGGACAGGCCAAGAGACCCAGTACTTC. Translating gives CASSSYSGTGQETQYF.

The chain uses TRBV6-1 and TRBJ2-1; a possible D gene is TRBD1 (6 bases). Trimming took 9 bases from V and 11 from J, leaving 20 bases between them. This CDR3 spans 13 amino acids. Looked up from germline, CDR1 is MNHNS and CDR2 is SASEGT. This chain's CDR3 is CASSYRAPRQQFF. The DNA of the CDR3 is TGTGCCAGTAGCTACAGGGCCCCCAGGCAGCAGTTCTTC.

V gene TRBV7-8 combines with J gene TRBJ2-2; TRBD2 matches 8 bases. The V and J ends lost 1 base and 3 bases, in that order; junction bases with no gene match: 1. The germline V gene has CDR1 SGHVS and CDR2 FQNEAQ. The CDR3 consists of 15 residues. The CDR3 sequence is CASSLVGGDTGELFF. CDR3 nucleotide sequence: TGTGCCAGCAGCTTAGTCGGGGGGGACACCGGGGAGCTGTTTTTT.

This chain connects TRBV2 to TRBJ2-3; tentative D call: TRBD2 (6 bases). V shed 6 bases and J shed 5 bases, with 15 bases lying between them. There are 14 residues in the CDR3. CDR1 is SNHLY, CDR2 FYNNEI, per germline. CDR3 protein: CASRSGGVVDTQYF. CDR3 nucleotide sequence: TGTGCCAGCAGATCAGGAGGGGTGGTAGATACGCAGTATTTT. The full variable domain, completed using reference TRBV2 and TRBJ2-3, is EPEVTQTPSHQVTQMGQEVILRCVPISNHLYFYWYRQILGQKVEFLVSFYNNEISEKSEIFDDQFSVERPDGSNFTLKIRSTKLEDSAMYFCASRSGGVVDTQYFGPGTRLTVL.

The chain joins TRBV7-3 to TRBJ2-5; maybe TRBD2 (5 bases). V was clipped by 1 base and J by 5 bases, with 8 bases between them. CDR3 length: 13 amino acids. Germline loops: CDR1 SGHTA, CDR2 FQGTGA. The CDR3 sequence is CASSLISGETQYF. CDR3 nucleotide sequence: TGTGCCAGCAGCTTAATATCGGGGGAGACCCAGTACTTC. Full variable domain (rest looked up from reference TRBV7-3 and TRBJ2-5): GAGVSQTPSNKVTEKGKYVELRCDPISGHTALYWYRQSLGQGPEFLIYFQGTGAADDSGLPNDRFFAVRPEGSVSTLKIQRTERGDSAVYLCASSLISGETQYFGPGTRLLVL.